This record covers a single TCR beta chain. Its target is not known. The sample belongs to a study of shared clonotypes between healthy human individuals. The study, taken as a whole, reports: In several donors, approximately 5% of naive CD4 clonotypes appeared in common.

Sequenced by immunoSEQ multiplex PCR; TCRdb stores in-frame clones only, minus some. The table has 2 million to 2.5 million clones, 95% seen once. The study separated CD4+ cells into CD45RA+ naive and CD45RA-negative memory subsets. The V gene's germline CDR1 is WNHNN and CDR2 SYGVQD (reference sequence). CDR3 size: 15 residues. After removal of 3 bases from V and 7 bases from J, the junction contained 11 bases not matched to a gene. The TCR originated in a young man in good health. Sequenced sample: naive CD4+ T cells sorted from blood. Specified subset: CD45RA+ positively selected. This chain links TRBV10-1 with TRBJ1-2, with 7 nucleotides matching TRBD1. The CDR3: CASSDQKGQAGGYTF. DNA for the CDR3: TGCGCCAGCAGTGACCAAAAAGGACAGGCAGGTGGCTACACCTTC.